The entry below gives a single T cell receptor (beta chain) sequence along with its context. The CDR3 runs 15 residues. Germline values: CDR1 LGHDT, CDR2 YNNKEL (reference sequence). V trimming: 1 base; J trimming: 9 bases; junction bases outside the gene matches: 8. This record comes from a study of blood T cell repertoires in COVID-19. About the research overall: Specimens from acute and convalescent COVID-19 originated in the United States, Italy and Spain. Sources were T cells, B-cell-depleted T cells, or PBMCs; the material itself was cDNA or gDNA.

The authors' processing: Amplification with reference gene primers provided the estimates of nucleated cell counts. Some clones are missing from TCRdb's copy, which holds only in-frame ones; the method was immunoSEQ multiplex PCR. Clonal size and the V and J genes are those of that table, whereas D and trimming came from the DNA. The table shows under 300,000 clones, with around nine tenths occurring only once. Sequencing was carried out using peripheral blood. The origin of this receptor is a middle-aged woman who had recovered from COVID-19. The genes are TRBV3-1 (or the pseudogene TRBV3-2) and TRBJ1-4; 7 bases match TRBD1. The CDR3 DNA is TGTGCCAGCAGCCAAGGGTCGACAGGGTCCAAAAAACTGTTTTTT. Protein: CASSQGSTGSKKLFF.